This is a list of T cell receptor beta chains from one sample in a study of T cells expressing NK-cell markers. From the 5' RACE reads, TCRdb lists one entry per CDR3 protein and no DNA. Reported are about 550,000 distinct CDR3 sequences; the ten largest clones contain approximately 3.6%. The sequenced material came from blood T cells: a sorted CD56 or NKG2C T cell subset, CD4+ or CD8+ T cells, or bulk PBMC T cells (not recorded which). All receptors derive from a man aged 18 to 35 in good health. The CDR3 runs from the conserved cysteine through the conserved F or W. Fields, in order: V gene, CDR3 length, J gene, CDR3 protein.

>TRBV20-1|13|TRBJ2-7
CSAAGTSGYEQYF
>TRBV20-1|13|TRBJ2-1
CSALHFYWDEQFF
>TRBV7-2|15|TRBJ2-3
CASSLEGWGTDTQYF
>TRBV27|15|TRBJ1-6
CASSSRGGGGSPLHF
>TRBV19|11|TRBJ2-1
CASTWGAEQFF
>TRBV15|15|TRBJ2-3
CATSTTGSSTDTQYF
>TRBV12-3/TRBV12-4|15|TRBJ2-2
CASLPAVSNTGELFF
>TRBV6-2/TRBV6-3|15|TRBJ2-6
CASSYSNSGANVLTF
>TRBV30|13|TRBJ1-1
CAWTTGPNTEAFF
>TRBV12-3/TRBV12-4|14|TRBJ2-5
CASSLLGAQETQYF
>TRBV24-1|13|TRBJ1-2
CATSDPEKNGYTF
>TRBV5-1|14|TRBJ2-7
CASSLTGVSYEQYF
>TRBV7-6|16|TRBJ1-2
CASSLVQDGGIYGYTF
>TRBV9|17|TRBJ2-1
CASSVLSGRAQYNEQFF
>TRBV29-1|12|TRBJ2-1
CSVSFGYNEQFF